This T cell receptor (beta chain) was captured in a study of T cell responses to AZD1222 COVID-19 vaccine. The CDR3 length is 14 residues. Germline lookup yields CDR1 MNHEY and CDR2 SVGAGI. V lost 6 bases to trimming and J lost 1 base, with 10 bases between them. In regard to this clone: Its cognate antigen is unknown.

Study-level points and caveats: Only five or six AZD1222 recipients were seropositive at baseline. White British people made up most donors, females outnumbered males, and clonal diversity was possibly underestimated.

This table comes from immunoSEQ multiplex PCR, and its TCRdb copy is limited to in-frame clones, with some not included. The data contain some 150,000 clones, approximately 86% of them singletons. The clonotype was recovered from an adult in good health. Here the sequenced sample was peripheral blood, taken on day 0 of AZD1222 vaccination. V usage is TRBV6-5 and J usage is TRBJ2-1, with TRBD2 as a possible D gene (6 bases). DNA of the CDR3: TGTGCCAGCAGAAATCGGGAGTCCTACAATGAGCAGTTCTTC. As protein: CASRNRESYNEQFF.